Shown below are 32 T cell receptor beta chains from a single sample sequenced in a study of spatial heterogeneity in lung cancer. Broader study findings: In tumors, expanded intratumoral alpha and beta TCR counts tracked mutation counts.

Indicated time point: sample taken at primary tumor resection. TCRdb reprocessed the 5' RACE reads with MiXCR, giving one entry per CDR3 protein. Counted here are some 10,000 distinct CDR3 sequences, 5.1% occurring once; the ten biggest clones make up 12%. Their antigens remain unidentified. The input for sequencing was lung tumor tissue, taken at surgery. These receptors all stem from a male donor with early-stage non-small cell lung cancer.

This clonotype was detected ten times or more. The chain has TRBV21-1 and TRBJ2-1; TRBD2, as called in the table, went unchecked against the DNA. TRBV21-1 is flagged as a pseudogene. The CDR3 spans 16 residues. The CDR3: CASSWGLPESYNEQFF. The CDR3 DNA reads TGTGCCAGCAGCTGGGGACTTCCAGAATCCTACAATGAGCAGTTCTTC.

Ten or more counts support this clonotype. CDR3 protein: CASSLSPRASGITDTQYF. CDR3 coding DNA: TGCGCCAGCAGCTTGTCCCCCCGCGCTAGCGGGATCACAGATACGCAGTATTTT. The rearrangement uses TRBV5-1 and TRBJ2-3; 9 bases are shared with TRBD2. The CDR3 is made up of 18 amino acids. Germline V CDR1 and CDR2: SGHRS, YFSETQ. Trimming cost V 1 base and J 2 bases; bases outside gene matches: 11.

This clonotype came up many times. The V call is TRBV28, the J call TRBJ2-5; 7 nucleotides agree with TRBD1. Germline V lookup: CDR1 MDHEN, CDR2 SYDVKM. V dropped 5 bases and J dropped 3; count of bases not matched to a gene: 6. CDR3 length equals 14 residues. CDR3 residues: CASSKGQAEETQYF. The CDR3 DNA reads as TGTGCCAGCAGTAAAGGACAGGCGGAAGAGACCCAGTACTTC.

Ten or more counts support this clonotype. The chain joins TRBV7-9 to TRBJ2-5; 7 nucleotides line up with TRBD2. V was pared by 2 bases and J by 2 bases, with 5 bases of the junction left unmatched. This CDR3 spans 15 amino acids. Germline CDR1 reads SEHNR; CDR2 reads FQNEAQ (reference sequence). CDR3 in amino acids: CASSLWRGNQETQYF. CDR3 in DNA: TGTGCCAGCAGCTTATGGCGGGGGAATCAAGAGACCCAGTACTTC.

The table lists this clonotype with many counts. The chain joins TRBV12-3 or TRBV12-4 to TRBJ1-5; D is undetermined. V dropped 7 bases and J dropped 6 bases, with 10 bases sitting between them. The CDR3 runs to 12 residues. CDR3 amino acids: CASKREGQPQHF. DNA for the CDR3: TGTGCCAGCAAGAGGGAGGGTCAGCCCCAGCATTTT.

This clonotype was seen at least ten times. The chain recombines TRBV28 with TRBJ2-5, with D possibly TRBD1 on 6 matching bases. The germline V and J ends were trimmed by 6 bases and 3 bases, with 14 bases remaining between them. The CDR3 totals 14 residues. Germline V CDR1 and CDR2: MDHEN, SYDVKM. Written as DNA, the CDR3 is TGTGCCAGCAGGCTACCCGGACAGAAAGAGACCCAGTACTTC. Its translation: CASRLPGQKETQYF. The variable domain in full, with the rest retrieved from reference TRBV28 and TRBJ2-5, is DVKVTQSSRYLVKRTGEKVFLECVQDMDHENMFWYRQDPGLGLRLIYFSYDVKMKEKGDIPEGYSVSREKKERFSLILESASTNQTSMYLCASRLPGQKETQYFGPGTRLLVL.

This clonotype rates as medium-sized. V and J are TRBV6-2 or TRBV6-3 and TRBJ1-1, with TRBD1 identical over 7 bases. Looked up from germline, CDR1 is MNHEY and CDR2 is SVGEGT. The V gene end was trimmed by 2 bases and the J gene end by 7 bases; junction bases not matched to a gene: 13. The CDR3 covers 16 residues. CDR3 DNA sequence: TGTGCCAGCAGTTACGGAAACAGGGGAGGACCCCTTGAAGCTTTCTTT. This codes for CASSYGNRGGPLEAFF.

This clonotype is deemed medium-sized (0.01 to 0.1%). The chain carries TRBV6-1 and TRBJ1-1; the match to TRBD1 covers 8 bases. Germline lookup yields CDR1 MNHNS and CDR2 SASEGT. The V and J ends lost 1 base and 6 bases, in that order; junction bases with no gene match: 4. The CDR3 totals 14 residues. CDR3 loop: CASSEVYRGAEAFF. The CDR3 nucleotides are TGTGCCAGCAGTGAAGTGTACAGGGGGGCTGAAGCTTTCTTT.

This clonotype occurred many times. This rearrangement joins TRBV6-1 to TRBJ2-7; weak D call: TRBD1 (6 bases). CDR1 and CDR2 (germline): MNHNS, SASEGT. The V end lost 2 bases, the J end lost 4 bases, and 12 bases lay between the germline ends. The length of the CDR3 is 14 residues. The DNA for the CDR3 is TGTGCCAGCAGTGAACAGGGGTGGCAGTACGAGCAGTACTTC. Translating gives CASSEQGWQYEQYF.

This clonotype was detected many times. The CDR3 DNA is TGTGCCTGGAGTGCTCGGACAGTATATTCACCCCTCCACTTT. Translating gives CAWSARTVYSPLHF. The chain combines TRBV30 with TRBJ1-6; weak D call: TRBD1 (6 bases). The CDR3 length is 14 residues. V gave up 1 base and J gave up 8 bases, with 12 bases separating them. Germline V lookup: CDR1 GTSNPN, CDR2 SVGIG (reference sequence).

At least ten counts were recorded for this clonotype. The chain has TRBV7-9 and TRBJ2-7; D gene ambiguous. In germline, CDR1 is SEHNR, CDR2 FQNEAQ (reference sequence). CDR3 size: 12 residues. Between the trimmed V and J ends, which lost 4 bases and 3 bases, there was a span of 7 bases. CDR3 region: CASSSHHYEQYF. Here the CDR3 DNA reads TGTGCCAGCAGCTCCCACCACTACGAGCAGTACTTC.

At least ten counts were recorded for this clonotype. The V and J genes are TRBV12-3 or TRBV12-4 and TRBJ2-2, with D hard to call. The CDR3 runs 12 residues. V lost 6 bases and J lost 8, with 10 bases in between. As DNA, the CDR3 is TGTGCCAGCAGATTTAAGGGAGGGGAGCTGTTTTTT. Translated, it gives CASRFKGGELFF.

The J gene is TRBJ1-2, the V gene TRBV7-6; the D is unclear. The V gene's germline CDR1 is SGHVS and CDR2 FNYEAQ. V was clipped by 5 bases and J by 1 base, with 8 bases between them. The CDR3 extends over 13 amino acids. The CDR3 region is CASSPWGNYGYTF. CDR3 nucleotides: TGTGCCAGCAGCCCCTGGGGTAACTATGGCTACACCTTC.

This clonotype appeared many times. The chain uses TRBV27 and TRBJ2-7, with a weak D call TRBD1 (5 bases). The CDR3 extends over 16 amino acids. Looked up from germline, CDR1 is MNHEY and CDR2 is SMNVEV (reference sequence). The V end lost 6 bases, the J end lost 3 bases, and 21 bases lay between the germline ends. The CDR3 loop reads CASRPDVGRGSYEQYF. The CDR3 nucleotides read TGTGCCAGCAGACCCGACGTAGGTAGGGGAAGCTACGAGCAGTACTTC.

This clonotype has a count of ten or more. CDR3 bases: TGTGCCAGCAGCCCCCGTAGGGGGGAGACCCAGTACTTC. Protein: CASSPRRGETQYF. V is TRBV4-2 and J is TRBJ2-5, with D tentatively TRBD1 (6 bases). The CDR3 is 13 amino acids. V dropped 4 bases and J dropped 5 bases, with 11 bases sitting between them. Per the germline V gene, CDR1 is LGHNA and CDR2 is YNFKEQ.

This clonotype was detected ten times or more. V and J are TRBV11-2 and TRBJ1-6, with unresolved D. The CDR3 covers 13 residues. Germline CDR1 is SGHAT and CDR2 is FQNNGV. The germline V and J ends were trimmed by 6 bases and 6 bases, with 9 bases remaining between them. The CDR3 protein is CASSRLSNSPLHF. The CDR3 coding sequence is TGTGCCAGCAGTAGGTTGTCTAATTCACCCCTCCACTTT.

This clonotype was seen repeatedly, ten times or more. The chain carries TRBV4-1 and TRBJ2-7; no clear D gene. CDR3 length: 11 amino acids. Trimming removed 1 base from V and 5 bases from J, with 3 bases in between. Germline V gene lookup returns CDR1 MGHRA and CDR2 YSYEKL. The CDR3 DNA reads TGCGCCAGCAGCCAAGGAGACGAGCAGTACTTC. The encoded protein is CASSQGDEQYF.

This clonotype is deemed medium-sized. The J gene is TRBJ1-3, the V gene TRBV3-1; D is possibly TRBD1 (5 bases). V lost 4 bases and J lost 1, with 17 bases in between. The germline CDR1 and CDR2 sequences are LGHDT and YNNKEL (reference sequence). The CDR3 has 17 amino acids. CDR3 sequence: CASSRGLPSGSGNTIYF. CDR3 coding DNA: TGTGCCAGCAGCCGCGGACTTCCTTCAGGGTCTGGAAACACCATATATTTT.

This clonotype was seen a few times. Here the CDR3 reads CASTPTPSGSKQFF. The CDR3 nucleotides are TGTGCCAGCACCCCCACCCCCAGCGGGAGTAAGCAGTTCTTC. The rearrangement links TRBV7-2 to TRBJ2-1, with 8 bases lining up with TRBD2. V gave up 7 bases and J gave up 11 bases; unmatched junction bases: 13. This CDR3 is built from 14 residues. Germline lookup yields CDR1 SGHTA and CDR2 FQGNSA.

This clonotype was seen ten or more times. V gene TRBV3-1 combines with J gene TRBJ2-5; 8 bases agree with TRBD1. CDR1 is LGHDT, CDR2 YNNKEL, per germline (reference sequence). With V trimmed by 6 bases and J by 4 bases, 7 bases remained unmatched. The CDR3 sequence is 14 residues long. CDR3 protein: CASRGQAKRETQYF. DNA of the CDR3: TGTGCCAGCAGGGGACAGGCCAAACGAGAGACCCAGTACTTC.

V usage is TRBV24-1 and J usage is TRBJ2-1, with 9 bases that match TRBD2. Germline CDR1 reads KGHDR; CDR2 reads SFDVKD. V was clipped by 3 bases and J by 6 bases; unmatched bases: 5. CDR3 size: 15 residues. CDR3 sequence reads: CATSDSGRPSNEQFF. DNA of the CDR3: TGTGCCACCAGTGATAGCGGGAGGCCCAGCAATGAGCAGTTCTTC.

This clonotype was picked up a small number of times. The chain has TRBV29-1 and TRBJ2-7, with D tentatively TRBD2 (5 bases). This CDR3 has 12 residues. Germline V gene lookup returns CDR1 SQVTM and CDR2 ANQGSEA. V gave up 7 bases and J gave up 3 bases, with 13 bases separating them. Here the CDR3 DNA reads TGCAGCGCGGGCCCCGGGGACTACGAGCAGTACTTC. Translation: CSAGPGDYEQYF.

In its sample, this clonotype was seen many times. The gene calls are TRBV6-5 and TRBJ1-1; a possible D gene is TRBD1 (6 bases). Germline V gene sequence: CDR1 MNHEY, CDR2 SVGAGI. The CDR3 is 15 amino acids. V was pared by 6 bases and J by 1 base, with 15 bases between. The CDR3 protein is CASRGQGRENTEAFF. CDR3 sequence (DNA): TGTGCCAGCAGGGGGCAGGGGCGGGAGAACACTGAAGCTTTCTTT.

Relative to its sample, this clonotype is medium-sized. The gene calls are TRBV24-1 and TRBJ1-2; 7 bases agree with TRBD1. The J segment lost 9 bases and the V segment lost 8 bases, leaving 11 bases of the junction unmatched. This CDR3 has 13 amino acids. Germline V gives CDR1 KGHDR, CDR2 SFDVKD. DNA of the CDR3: TGTGCCACCAAGGGCGACAGGGAAGGCCGCTACACCTTC. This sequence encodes CATKGDREGRYTF.

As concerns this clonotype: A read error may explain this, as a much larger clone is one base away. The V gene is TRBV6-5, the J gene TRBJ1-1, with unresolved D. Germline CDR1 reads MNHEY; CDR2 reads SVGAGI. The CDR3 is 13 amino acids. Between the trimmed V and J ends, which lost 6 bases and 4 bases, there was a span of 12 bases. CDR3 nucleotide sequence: TGTGCCAGCAGCCTATGGGAGGGCACTGAAGCTTTCTTT. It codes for CASSLWEGTEAFF.

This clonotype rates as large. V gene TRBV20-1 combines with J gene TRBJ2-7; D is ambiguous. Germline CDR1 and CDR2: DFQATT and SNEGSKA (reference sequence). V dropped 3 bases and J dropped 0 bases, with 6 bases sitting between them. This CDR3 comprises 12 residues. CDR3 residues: CSARISSYEQYF. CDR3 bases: TGCAGTGCTAGGATTTCCTCCTACGAGCAGTACTTC.

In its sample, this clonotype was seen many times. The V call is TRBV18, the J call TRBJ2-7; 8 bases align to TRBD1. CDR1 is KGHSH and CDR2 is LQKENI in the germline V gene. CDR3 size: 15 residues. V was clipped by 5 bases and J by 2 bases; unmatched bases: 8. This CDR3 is CASSEGTGEAYEQYF. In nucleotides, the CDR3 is TGTGCCAGCTCAGAAGGGACAGGCGAAGCCTACGAGCAGTACTTC.

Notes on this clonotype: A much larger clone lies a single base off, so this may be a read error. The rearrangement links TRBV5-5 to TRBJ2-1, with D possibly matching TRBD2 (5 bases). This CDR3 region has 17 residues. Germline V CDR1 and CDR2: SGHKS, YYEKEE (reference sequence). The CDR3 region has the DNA TGTGCCAGCAGCCCCTTGAGGGCCTCGAGCTCCTACAATGAGCGGTTCTTC. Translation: CASSPLRASSSYNERFF.

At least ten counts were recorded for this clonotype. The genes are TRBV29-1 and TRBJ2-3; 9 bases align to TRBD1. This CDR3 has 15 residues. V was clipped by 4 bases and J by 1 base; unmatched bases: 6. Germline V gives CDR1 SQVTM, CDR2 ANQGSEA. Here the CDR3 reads CSVGPRDRGTDTQYF. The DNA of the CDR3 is TGCAGCGTTGGGCCCCGGGACAGGGGCACAGATACGCAGTATTTT.

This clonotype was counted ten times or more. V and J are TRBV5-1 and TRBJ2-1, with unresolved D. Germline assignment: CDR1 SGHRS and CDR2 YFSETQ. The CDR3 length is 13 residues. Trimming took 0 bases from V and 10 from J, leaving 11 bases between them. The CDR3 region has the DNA TGCGCCAGCAGCTTGGAGGCCCCGACGGAGCAGTTCTTC. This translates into CASSLEAPTEQFF.

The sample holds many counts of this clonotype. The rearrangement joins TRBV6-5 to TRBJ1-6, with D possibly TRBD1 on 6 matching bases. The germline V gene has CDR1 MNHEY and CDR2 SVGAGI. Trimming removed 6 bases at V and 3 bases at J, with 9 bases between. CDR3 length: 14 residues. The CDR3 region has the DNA TGTGCCAGCAGCTTCAGGGGCTATAATTCACCCCTCCACTTT. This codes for CASSFRGYNSPLHF.

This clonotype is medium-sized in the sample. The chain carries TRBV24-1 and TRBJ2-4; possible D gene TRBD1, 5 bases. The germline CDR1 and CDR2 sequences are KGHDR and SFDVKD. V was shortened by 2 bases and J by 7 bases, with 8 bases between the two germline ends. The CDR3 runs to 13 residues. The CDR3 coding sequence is TGTGCCACCAGTGATTCAGGGAAGAACATTCAGTACTTC. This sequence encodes CATSDSGKNIQYF.